This T cell receptor (beta chain) was recovered during a study of CD8+ T cells in alopecia areata (dated 2018 in TCRdb). With regard to the full study: Treated patients were enrolled in an open-label pilot trial of oral tofacitinib at 5 to 10 mg twice daily for moderate-to-severe alopecia areata. Amplification of TCRbeta CDR3 regions was done by immunoSEQ multiplex PCR using 35 Vbeta forward primers and 13 Jbeta reverse primers. Scalp tissue and sorted CD4+ and CD8+ peripheral blood T cells from patchy and totalis/universalis alopecia areata patients and from healthy controls were covered by human TCRbeta sequencing. To study T cell clonal expansion in alopecia areata, the researchers applied high-throughput TCRbeta sequencing to both the C3H/HeJ mouse model and human patients. The RNA source kit depended on sample type: the PAXgene miRNA kit for fixed scalp, the miRNeasy kit for PBMCs, and the RNeasy kit for mouse skin. Scalp clonality was compared across normal scalp (n=4), patchy alopecia areata scalp (n=8), and alopecia totalis/universalis scalp (n=8). The SALT score, which quantifies the percentage of affected scalp surface area, was used to measure disease severity in treated patients. Tofacitinib was given for 6 to 18 months, followed by 6 months of follow-up off drug to assess delayed response and recurrence. Tofacitinib-treated patients had biopsies at baseline and at 4 and 24 weeks of treatment, with a later scalp biopsy in several patients.

In light of the paper, this sample's time point label describes: around 26 weeks on oral tofacitinib. The sample's treatment or condition label, in plain terms: oral pan-JAK inhibitor, 5-10 mg twice daily. Lesional scalp punch biopsies and peripheral blood were collected from alopecia areata patients. PBMCs were isolated by density centrifugation and stained for CD3, CD4 and CD8, after which CD4+ and CD8+ T cells were sorted on a FACSAria. Library preparation employed the immunoSEQ multiplex PCR assay. For TCR sequencing, RNA was extracted from every sample and reverse transcribed into cDNA to serve as template. First-strand cDNA was synthesized using SuperScript III with a 2:1 mix of oligo-dT and random hexamers. A synthetic immune receptor repertoire was used to assess amplification bias, and residual bias was removed computationally. The authors' pipeline ran thus. Raw reads were preprocessed to remove errors, and CDR3 was defined according to IMGT conventions as the region from the conserved cysteine to phenylalanine. Clonality was computed by normalizing Shannon entropy by log2 of the number of productive unique TCRs and subtracting the result from 1. Scalp TCRbeta sequences were cross-referenced with sorted blood CD4 and CD8 repertoires so that the CD4 or CD8 identity of scalp clones could be inferred. This is the immuneACCESS table as TCRdb keeps it, with only in-frame sequences that have V and J called. A part of the clones is gone; compared with another copy, unresolved V genes explain less than half, and the rest is unexplained. Clonal size and the V and J genes are those of that table, whereas D and trimming came from the DNA. Here the sample has around 190,000 clones; about three fifths occur a single time. The ten largest clones add up to approximately 1% of the sample.

As regards this clone: The clone's antigen remains unknown. Base qualities were left out, and no much larger clone turns up one base away. Other DNA variants within this sample encode the same CDR3.

Its CDR3 holds 15 amino acids, cysteine through phenylalanine. The entry retains the CDR3 DNA only, 45 bases that are in frame from base 1. The germline V gene (reference sequence) yields SEHNR for CDR1 and FQNEAQ for CDR2. V lost 1 base and J lost 0 bases; the stretch between them is 4 bases long. Paper-wide results and their limitations: Because the treated cohort was small and had just a single nonresponder, larger studies are needed to establish links between baseline CD8+ expansion and response. Tofacitinib significantly lowered scalp clonality and the number of expanded CD8+ clones among the top 100 scalp clones. Compared with mice, TCR sequences shared between patients were less clear, possibly partly because of HLA diversity across the patient population. Unlike mouse skin, which is dominated by gammadelta T cells, normal human skin has resident alphabeta T cells that are also sequenced, and this complicates analysis of the scalp TCR repertoire. During tofacitinib treatment, many expanded lesional clones remained in scalp and blood, and this persistence may partly explain relapse after treatment is stopped. Lesional scalp, especially in alopecia totalis/universalis, showed higher clonality and more expanded CD8+ clones than normal scalp, suggesting antigenic drive.

The clonotype was recovered from a human donor with alopecia areata. The chain is assembled from TRBV7-9 and TRBJ1-6, with the D gene not confidently named. Sequenced here: CD4+ T cells sorted from blood, sampled at week 24, from a patient treated with tofacitinib. The CDR3 loop reads CASSLDSSYNSPLHF. In nucleotide form, the sequence is TGTGCCAGCAGCTTAGATAGCTCCTATAATTCACCCCTCCACTTT.